Reported below is one T cell receptor beta chain. These data are taken from a study of blood T cell repertoires in COVID-19. Study-level information: There were acute and convalescent COVID-19 samples, and they came from the United States, Italy and Spain.

Per the original methods: Scientists estimated how many nucleated cells there were by amplifying reference gene primers. Produced via immunoSEQ multiplex PCR; TCRdb's table is partial and in-frame only. The V and J calls and clone size come from that table; D and trimming were worked out from the DNA. The sample contains 200,000 to 300,000 clones, around 90% of which appear only once. Followed over time, Seattle patients had been enrolled while infection was active. The CDR3 runs 15 residues. Trimming took off 4 bases at V and 4 bases at J, with 11 bases between the two ends. Germline V gene data show CDR1 as SGHTA and CDR2 as FQGNSA.

The sample was peripheral blood. This chain connects TRBV7-2 to TRBJ1-6; D gene ambiguous. This clonotype originated in a person in their late teens or twenties with COVID-19, enrolled during active disease. The CDR3: CASSSVGGYNSPLHF. The CDR3 nucleotides read TGTGCCAGCAGCTCCGTCGGCGGTTATAATTCACCCCTCCACTTT. The whole variable domain, remainder taken from reference TRBV7-2 and TRBJ1-6, is GAGVSQSPSNKVTEKGKDVELRCDPISGHTALYWYRQSLGQGLEFLIYFQGNSAPDKSGLPSDRFSAERTGGSVSTLTIQRTQQEDSAVYLCASSSVGGYNSPLHFGNGTRLTVT.